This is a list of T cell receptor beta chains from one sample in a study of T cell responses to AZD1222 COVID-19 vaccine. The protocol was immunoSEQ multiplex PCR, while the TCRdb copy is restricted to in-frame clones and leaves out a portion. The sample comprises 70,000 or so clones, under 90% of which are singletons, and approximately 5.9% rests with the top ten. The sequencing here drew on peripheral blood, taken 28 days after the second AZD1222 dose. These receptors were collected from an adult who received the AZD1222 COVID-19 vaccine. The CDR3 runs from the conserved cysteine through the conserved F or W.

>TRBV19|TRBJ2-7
CASSSQARYEQYF
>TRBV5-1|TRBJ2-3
CASSSQGDTDTQYF
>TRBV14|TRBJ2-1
CASSQTWGLGSYNEQFF
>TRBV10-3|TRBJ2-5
CAISESGGGSETQYF
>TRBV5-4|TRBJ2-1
CASSLDVYNEQFF
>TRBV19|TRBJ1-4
CASSMMQEVFF
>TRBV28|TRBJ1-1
CASLGQGAFSPEAFF
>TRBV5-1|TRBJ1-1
CASSMDINMNTEAFF
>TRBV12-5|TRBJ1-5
CASGLVPNTGTNQPQHF
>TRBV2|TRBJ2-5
CASTKGLADQETQYF
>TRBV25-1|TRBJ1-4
CASSAWGTNEKLFF
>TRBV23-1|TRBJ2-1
CASTPAGDRGNNEQFF
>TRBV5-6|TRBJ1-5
CASSLAGPGGTLSQPQHF
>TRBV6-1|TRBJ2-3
CASSEAFTDTQYF
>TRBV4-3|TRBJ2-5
CASSQGRGGVEGTQYF
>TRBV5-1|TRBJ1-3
CASSPGPGGGNTIYF
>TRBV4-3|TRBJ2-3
CASSLVPGTPNQDTQYF
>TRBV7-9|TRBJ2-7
CASSLAGPGWWEQYF
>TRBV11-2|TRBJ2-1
CASSSYSGRATTYNEQFF
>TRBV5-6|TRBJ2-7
CASSSREDGVRYEQYF
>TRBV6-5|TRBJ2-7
CASSPRGSSYEQYF
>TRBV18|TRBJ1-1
CASSFRQGPMNTEAFF
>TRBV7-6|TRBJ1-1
CASSDRPGRPGAEAFF
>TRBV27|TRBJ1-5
CASSPGTVSNQPQHF
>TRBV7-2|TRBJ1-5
CASSLRTGDQPQHF
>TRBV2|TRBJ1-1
CASAGRGSTEAFF
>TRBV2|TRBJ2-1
CASSEVMESNEQFF
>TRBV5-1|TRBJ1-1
CASRPRTGVQNTEAFF
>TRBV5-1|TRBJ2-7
CASSLGPVQRDGLEQYF
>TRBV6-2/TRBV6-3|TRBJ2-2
CASSYQVGTGELFF
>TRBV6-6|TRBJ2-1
CASSYPSGQYNEQFF
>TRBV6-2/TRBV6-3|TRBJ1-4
CASSEGQDNEKLFF
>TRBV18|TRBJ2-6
CASSPNQGGSGNVLTF
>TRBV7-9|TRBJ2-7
CASSLRPKGGYEQYF
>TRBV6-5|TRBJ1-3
CASSSLGGNTIYF
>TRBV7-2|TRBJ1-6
CASSLETNSASPLHF
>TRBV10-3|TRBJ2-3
CAIGPRDSTSTDTQYF
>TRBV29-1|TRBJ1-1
CSVDTGANTEAFF
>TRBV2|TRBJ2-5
CASSERAGDGETQYF
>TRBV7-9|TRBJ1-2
CASSLGQADYGYTF
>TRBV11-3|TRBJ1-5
CASSLGYRVRDQPQHF
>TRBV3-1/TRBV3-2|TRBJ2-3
CASSQDPISTDTQYF
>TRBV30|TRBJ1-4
CAWSGDSPEKLFF
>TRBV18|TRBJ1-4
CASSPLLQDRTGKLFF
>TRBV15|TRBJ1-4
CATSLNEKLFF